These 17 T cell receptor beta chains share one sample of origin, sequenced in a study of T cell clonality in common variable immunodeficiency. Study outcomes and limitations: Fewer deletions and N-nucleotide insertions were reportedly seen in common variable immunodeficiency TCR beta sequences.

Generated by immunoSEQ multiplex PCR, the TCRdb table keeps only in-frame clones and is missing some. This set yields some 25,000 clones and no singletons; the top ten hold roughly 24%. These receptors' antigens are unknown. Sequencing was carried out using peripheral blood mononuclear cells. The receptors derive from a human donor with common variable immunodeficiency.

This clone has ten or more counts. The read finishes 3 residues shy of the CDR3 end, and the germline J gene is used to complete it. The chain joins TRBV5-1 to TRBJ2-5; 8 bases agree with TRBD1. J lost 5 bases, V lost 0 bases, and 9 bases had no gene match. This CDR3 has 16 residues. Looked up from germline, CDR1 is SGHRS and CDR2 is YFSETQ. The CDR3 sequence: CASSLEGRGRGETQYF. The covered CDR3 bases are TGCGCCAGCAGCTTGGAGGGCAGGGGGCGAGGGGAGACC.

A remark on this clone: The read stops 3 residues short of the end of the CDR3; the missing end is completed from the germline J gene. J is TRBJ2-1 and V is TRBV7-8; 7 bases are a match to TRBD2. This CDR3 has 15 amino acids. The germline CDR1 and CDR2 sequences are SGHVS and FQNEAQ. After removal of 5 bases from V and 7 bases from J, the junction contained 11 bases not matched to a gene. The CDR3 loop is CASSLTGGGTNEQFF. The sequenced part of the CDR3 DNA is TGTGCCAGCAGCCTCACGGGCGGGGGTACGAATGAG.

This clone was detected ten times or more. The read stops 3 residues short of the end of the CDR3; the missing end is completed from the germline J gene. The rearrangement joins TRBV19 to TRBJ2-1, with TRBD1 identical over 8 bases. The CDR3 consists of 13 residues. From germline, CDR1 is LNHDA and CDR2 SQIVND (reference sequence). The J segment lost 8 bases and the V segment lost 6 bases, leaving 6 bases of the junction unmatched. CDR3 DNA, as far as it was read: TGTGCCAGTAGCAGGGGGCTTCTGGATGAG. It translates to CASSRGLLDE. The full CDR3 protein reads CASSRGLLDEQFF. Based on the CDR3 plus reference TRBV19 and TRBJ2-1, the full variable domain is DGGITQSPKYLFRKEGQNVTLSCEQNLNHDAMYWYRQDPGQGLRLIYYSQIVNDFQKGDIAEGYSVSREKKESFPLTVTSAQKNPTAFYLCASSRGLLDEQFFGPGTRLTVL.

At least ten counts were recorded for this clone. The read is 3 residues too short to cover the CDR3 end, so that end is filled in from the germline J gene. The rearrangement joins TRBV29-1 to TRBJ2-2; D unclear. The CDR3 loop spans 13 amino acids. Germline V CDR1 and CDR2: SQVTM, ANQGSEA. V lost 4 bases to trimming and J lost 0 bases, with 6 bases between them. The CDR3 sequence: CSVVPANTGELFF. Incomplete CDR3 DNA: TGCAGCGTTGTTCCGGCGAACACCGGGGAG.

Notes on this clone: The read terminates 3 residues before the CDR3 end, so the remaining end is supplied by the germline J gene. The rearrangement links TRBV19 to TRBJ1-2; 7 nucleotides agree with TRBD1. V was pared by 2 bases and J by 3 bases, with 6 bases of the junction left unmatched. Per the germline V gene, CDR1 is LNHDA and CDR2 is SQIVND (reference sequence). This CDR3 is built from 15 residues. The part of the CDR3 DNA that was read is TGTGCCAGTAGTATATATACAGGGGATGACTATGGC. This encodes CASSIYTGDDYG. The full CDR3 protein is CASSIYTGDDYGYTF.

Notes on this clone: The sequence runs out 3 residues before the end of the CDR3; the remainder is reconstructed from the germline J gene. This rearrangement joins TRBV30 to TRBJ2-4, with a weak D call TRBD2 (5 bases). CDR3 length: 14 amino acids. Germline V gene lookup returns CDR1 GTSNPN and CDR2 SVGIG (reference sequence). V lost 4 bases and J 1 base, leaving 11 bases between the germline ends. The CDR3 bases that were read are TGTGCCTGGAACGGGGTTGGGGCCAAAAACATT. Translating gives CAWNGVGAKNI. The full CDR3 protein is CAWNGVGAKNIQYF.

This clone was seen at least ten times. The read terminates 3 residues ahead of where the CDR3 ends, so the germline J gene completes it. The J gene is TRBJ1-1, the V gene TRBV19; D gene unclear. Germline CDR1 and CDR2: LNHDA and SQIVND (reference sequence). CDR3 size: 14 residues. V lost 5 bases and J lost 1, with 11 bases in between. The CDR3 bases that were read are TGTGCCAGTAGTGGGCCAGACCGGAACACTGAA. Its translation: CASSGPDRNTE. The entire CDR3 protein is CASSGPDRNTEAFF. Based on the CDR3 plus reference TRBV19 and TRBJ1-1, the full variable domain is DGGITQSPKYLFRKEGQNVTLSCEQNLNHDAMYWYRQDPGQGLRLIYYSQIVNDFQKGDIAEGYSVSREKKESFPLTVTSAQKNPTAFYLCASSGPDRNTEAFFGQGTRLTVV.

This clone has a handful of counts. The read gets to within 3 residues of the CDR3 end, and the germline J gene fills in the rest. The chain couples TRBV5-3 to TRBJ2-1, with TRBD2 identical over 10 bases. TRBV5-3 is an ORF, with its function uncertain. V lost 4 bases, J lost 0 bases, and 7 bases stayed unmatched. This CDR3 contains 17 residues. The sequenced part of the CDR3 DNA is TGTGCCAGAAGCAATAGCGGGGGGACGAGCTCCTACAATGAG. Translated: CARSNSGGTSSYNE. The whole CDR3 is CARSNSGGTSSYNEQFF.

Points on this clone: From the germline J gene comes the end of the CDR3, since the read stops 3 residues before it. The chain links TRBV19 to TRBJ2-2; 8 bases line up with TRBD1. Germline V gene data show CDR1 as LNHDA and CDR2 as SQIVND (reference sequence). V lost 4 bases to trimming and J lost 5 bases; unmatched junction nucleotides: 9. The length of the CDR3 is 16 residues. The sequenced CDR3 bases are TGTGCCAGTAGTACCTCAGGGGGCTGGTGGACCGGGGAG. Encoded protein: CASSTSGGWWTGE. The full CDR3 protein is CASSTSGGWWTGELFF.

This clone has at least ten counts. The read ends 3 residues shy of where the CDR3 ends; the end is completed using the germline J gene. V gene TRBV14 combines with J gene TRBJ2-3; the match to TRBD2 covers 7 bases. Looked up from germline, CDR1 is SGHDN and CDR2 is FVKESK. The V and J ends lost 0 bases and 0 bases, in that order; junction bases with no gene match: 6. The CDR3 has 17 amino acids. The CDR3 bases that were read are TGTGCCAGCAGCCAAGATAAAGGGCGGGGGAGCACAGATACG. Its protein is CASSQDKGRGSTDT. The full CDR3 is CASSQDKGRGSTDTQYF.

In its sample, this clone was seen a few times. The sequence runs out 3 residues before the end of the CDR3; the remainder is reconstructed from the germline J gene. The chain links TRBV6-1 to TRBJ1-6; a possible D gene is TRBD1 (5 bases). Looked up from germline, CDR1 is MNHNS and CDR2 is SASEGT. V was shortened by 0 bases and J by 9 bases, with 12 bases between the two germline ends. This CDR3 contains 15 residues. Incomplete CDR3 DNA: TGTGCCAGCAGTGAAGCAACCAGGGCGTCTTCACCC. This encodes CASSEATRASSP. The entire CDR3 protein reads CASSEATRASSPLHF.

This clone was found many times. The CDR3 DNA, read in part, is TGCGCCAGCAGCTTGGCCGCGGTTCCTAGCGATGGTGAG. It translates to CASSLAAVPSDGE. The entire CDR3 protein reads CASSLAAVPSDGEQFF. The genes are TRBV5-1 and TRBJ2-1; D perhaps matches TRBD2 (6 bases). The CDR3 extends 3 residues past the end of the read, so its final part is completed from the germline J gene. CDR1 is SGHRS, CDR2 YFSETQ, per germline. The CDR3 is 16 amino acids. The V end was cut by 0 bases, the J end by 9 bases, with 19 bases between.

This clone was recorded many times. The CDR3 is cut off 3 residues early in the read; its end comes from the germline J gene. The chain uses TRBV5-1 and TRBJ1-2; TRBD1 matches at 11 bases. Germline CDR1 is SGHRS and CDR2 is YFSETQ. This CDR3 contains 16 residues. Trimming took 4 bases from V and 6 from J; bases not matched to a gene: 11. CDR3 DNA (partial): TGCGCCAGCAGCCCGGACAGGGGGCTAGTTGGTAATGGC. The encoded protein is CASSPDRGLVGNG. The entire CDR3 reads CASSPDRGLVGNGYTF.

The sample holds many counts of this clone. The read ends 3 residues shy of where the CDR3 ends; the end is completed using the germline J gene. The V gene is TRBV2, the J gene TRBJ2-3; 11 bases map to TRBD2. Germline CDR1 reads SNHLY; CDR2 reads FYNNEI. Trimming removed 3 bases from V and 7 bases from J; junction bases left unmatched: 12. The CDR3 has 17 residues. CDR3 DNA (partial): TGTGCCAGCAGTGAGGCCAGACTAGCGGGAAATTGGCATACG. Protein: CASSEARLAGNWHT. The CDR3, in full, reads CASSEARLAGNWHTQYF.

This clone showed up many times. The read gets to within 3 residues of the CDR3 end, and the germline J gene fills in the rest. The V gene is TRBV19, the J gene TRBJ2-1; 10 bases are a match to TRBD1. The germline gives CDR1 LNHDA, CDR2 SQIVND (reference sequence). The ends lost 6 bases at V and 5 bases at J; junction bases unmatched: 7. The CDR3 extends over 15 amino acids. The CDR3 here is CASRADRGLDNEQFF. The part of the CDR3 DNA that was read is TGTGCCAGTAGGGCCGACAGGGGGCTGGACAATGAG.

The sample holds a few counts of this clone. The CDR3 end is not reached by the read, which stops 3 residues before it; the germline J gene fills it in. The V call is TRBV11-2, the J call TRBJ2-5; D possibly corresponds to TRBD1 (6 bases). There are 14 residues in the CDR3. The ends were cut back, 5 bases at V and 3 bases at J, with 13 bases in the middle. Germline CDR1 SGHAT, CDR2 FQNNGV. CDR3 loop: CASSKDRPEETQYF. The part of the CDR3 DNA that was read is TGTGCCAGCAGCAAAGACAGGCCAGAAGAGACC.

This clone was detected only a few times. The CDR3 protein is CASSESHEQYF. Incomplete CDR3 DNA: TGTGCCAGCAGTGAAAGCCACGAG. V usage is TRBV2 and J usage is TRBJ2-7; no firm D call. The observed sequence ends 3 residues before the CDR3 terminus, with the missing tail filled in from the germline J gene. The CDR3 runs to 11 residues. V lost 2 bases to trimming and J lost 5 bases, with 4 bases between them. Germline values: CDR1 SNHLY, CDR2 FYNNEI.